This TCR beta chain was documented in a study of OX40 agonist ivuxolimab in advanced cancers. In the study overall: Partial responses occurred in Three dose-escalation patients, one with hepatocellular carcinoma and two with cutaneous melanoma.

The junction had 8 bases not matched to a gene; V was cut back by 6 bases and J by 2 bases. Per the germline V gene, CDR1 is WSHSY and CDR2 is SAAADI. The CDR3 runs 15 residues. Measured with immunoSEQ multiplex PCR; TCRdb has only the in-frame clones, and not every one. Seen here are some 61,000 clones, 85% to 90% observed once, and the top ten hold 4.5% to 6%. The sample in question was CD4+ or CD8+ T cells sorted from blood, obtained in a trial of the OX40 agonist ivuxolimab. The chain recombines TRBV10-2 with TRBJ2-7, with 9 positions matching TRBD1. The receptor was isolated from an adult with an advanced solid tumor such as melanoma, head and neck, liver or kidney cancer. The CDR3 spells CASSGDRAYTYEQYF. Written as DNA, the CDR3 is TGCGCCAGCAGCGGGGACAGGGCTTACACCTACGAGCAGTACTTC.